The 22 T cell receptor beta chains below all came from one sample that was sequenced in a study of T cell changes during pregnancy in multiple sclerosis (dated by TCRdb to the late 2010s). To prepare the library, the immunoSEQ multiplex PCR assay was applied. TCRdb took this table from immuneACCESS and kept in-frame rearrangements with V and J called. Such tables lack part of the clones; where checked against another copy, unresolved V genes explain under half of the gap, and the rest is unexplained. The sample yields some 77,000 clones; approximately 89% were counted once. The top ten clones comprise about 1.9% of the sample. Specimen: peripheral blood, collected before pregnancy. All receptors come from a female donor with multiple sclerosis, enrolled in a pregnancy study.

The V call is TRBV5-1, the J call TRBJ2-5; a weak D match, TRBD2 (6 bases). Trimming shortened V by 1 base and J by 2 bases, and 12 bases separated the two germline ends. CDR3 size: 15 residues. CDR1 is SGHRS, CDR2 YFSETQ, per germline. DNA of the CDR3: TGCGCCAGCAGCTTGTATTCGGGGACTCAAGAGACCCAGTACTTC. Residues: CASSLYSGTQETQYF.

CDR3 protein: CAGRGATTGELFF. The CDR3 nucleotides read TGTGCCGGACGGGGGGCCACTACCGGGGAGCTGTTTTTT. The chain couples TRBV28 to TRBJ2-2; a weak D match, TRBD2 (7 bases). The CDR3 consists of 13 residues. V shed 11 bases and J shed 5 bases, with 15 bases lying between them. Germline V CDR1 and CDR2: MDHEN, SYDVKM.

This rearrangement joins TRBV6-5 to TRBJ2-7; TRBD2 matches 9 bases. The CDR3 is made up of 16 amino acids. Trimming at V came to 3 bases and at J to 4 bases, leaving 10 bases not matched to a gene. The germline gives CDR1 MNHEY, CDR2 SVGAGI. CDR3 sequence reads: CASSYGGGDSSYEQYF. As DNA, the CDR3 is TGTGCCAGCAGTTATGGCGGGGGGGACTCGAGTTACGAGCAGTACTTC.

The V gene is TRBV5-5, the J gene TRBJ2-6, with unresolved D. With 4 bases removed from V and 0 bases from J, the gap between germline ends came to 5 bases. This CDR3 contains 14 residues. Germline V gives CDR1 SGHKS, CDR2 YYEKEE (reference sequence). The CDR3 DNA reads TGTGCCAGCAGCCCCTTCTCTGGGGCCAACGTCCTGACTTTC. Translating gives CASSPFSGANVLTF.

The rearrangement joins TRBV5-4 to TRBJ1-6; D remains ambiguous. This CDR3 comprises 13 residues. Germline CDR1 reads SGHNT; CDR2 reads YYREEE (reference sequence). V was shortened by 0 bases and J by 10 bases, with 8 bases between the two germline ends. The CDR3 DNA is TGTGCCAGCAGCTTGGGACCGGGGTCACCCCTCCACTTT. It yields the protein CASSLGPGSPLHF.

The chain couples TRBV11-1 to TRBJ1-1, with 9 positions matching TRBD1. This CDR3 has 14 residues. After removal of 5 bases from V and 5 bases from J, the junction contained 6 bases not matched to a gene. CDR1 is SGHAT and CDR2 is FQDESV in the germline V gene (reference sequence). The CDR3 here is CASSEQGARTEAFF. CDR3 in DNA: TGTGCCAGCAGCGAACAGGGGGCAAGGACTGAAGCTTTCTTT.

V usage is TRBV27 and J usage is TRBJ2-7, with 9 bases fitting TRBD2. Trimming took 1 base from V and 2 from J; bases not matched to a gene: 3. CDR1 is MNHEY, CDR2 SMNVEV, per germline (reference sequence). The CDR3 sequence is 15 residues long. The CDR3 region is CASSLWRGGAYEQYF. In nucleotides, the CDR3 is TGTGCCAGCAGTTTATGGCGGGGGGGCGCCTACGAGCAGTACTTC.

The chain uses TRBV18 and TRBJ1-2; D is perhaps TRBD1 (5 bases). Germline CDR1 reads KGHSH; CDR2 reads LQKENI. The CDR3 is 15 residues long. Trimming took 6 bases from V and 7 from J, leaving 21 bases between them. CDR3 loop: CASSASGHLIGGYTF. The CDR3 DNA reads as TGTGCCAGCTCGGCCTCCGGACATCTAATCGGTGGCTACACCTTC.

The CDR3 coding sequence is TGTGCCAGCAGCGTCCAGGGACAGGGAGAGACCCAGTACTTC. Its translation: CASSVQGQGETQYF. The rearrangement joins TRBV9 to TRBJ2-5, with 9 positions matching TRBD1. Germline values: CDR1 SGDLS, CDR2 YYNGEE. The CDR3 has 14 residues. Losses at the gene ends were 2 bases for V and 4 bases for J; bases not matched to a gene: 3.

The V call is TRBV30, the J call TRBJ2-7; 7 positions match TRBD1. Germline V gives CDR1 GTSNPN, CDR2 SVGIG (reference sequence). The junction had 10 bases not matched to a gene; V was cut back by 5 bases and J by 6 bases. The CDR3 is 13 amino acids. CDR3 region: CAWGRGNLGEQYF. For the CDR3, the DNA is TGTGCCTGGGGCAGGGGGAATTTAGGCGAGCAGTACTTC.

This clone was observed a handful of times. This sequence joins TRBV2 and TRBJ1-2, with 7 nucleotides matching TRBD1. Per germline, CDR1 SNHLY and CDR2 FYNNEI. The CDR3 is 13 amino acids. Trimming cost V 4 bases and J 3 bases; bases outside gene matches: 2. The CDR3 sequence: CASSADRDYGYTF. For the CDR3, the DNA is TGTGCCAGCAGTGCTGACAGGGACTATGGCTACACCTTC.

The chain has TRBV30 and TRBJ1-4; D possibly corresponds to TRBD1 (6 bases). There are 14 residues in the CDR3. The V end was cut by 5 bases, the J end by 7 bases, with 17 bases between. CDR1 is GTSNPN and CDR2 is SVGIG in the germline V gene (reference sequence). For the CDR3, the DNA is TGTGCCTGGCTACCTCCGGGGGGCGTTGAAAAACTGTTTTTT. It is translated as CAWLPPGGVEKLFF. The full variable domain, rest sourced from reference TRBV30 and TRBJ1-4, is SQTIHQWPATLVQPVGSPLSLECTVEGTSNPNLYWYRQAAGRGLQLLFYSVGIGQISSEVPQNLSASRPQDRQFILSSKKLLLSDSGFYLCAWLPPGGVEKLFFGSGTQLSVL.

The rearrangement joins TRBV2 to TRBJ1-6; TRBD1 agrees at 9 bases. V dropped 4 bases and J dropped 6; count of bases not matched to a gene: 4. This CDR3 region has 15 residues. Germline values: CDR1 SNHLY, CDR2 FYNNEI. This CDR3 is CASSVRQGVNSPLHF. The CDR3 DNA reads TGTGCCAGCAGTGTGAGACAGGGGGTTAATTCACCCCTCCACTTT.

The chain combines TRBV4-3 with TRBJ2-3, with D perhaps TRBD2 (6 bases). Germline values: CDR1 LGHNA, CDR2 YSLEER. This CDR3 region has 14 residues. Trimming took off 0 bases at V and 9 bases at J, with 13 bases between the two ends. The CDR3 DNA follows: TGCGCCAGCAGCCAAGATAGACTAGTAGGGACGCAGTATTTT. This gives the protein CASSQDRLVGTQYF.

This chain joins TRBV5-5 and TRBJ2-5; 7 nucleotides line up with TRBD1. This CDR3 is 15 amino acids long. V was clipped by 2 bases and J by 4 bases; unmatched bases: 8. The germline gives CDR1 SGHKS, CDR2 YYEKEE (reference sequence). The CDR3 DNA sequence: TGTGCCAGCAGCTTTTCCGGGACAGTGGGAGAGACCCAGTACTTC. This sequence encodes CASSFSGTVGETQYF.

The rearrangement joins TRBV4-2 to TRBJ2-1; the match to TRBD2 covers 10 bases. J lost 1 base, V lost 1 base, and 13 bases had no gene match. CDR1 and CDR2 (germline): LGHNA, YNFKEQ. The CDR3 is 20 amino acids. CDR3 nucleotide sequence: TGTGCCAGCAGCCAAGGAGCGCTTAGCGGGGGGAAGGTTTCCTACAATGAGCAGTTCTTC. This sequence encodes CASSQGALSGGKVSYNEQFF.

The rearrangement links TRBV7-3 to TRBJ2-1; D remains unclear. This CDR3 has 13 residues. Trimming removed 2 bases from V and 9 bases from J, with 11 bases in between. The germline CDR1 and CDR2 sequences are SGHTA and FQGTGA. The DNA of the CDR3 is TGTGCCAGCAGCTTACGCGACTCTAGTGAGCAGTTCTTC. Translating it yields CASSLRDSSEQFF.

The V and J genes are TRBV7-9 and TRBJ2-4; D might be TRBD2 (5 bases). The germline gives CDR1 SEHNR, CDR2 FQNEAQ (reference sequence). This CDR3 region has 14 residues. Trimming left V 6 bases short and J 2 bases short, with 11 bases between. The CDR3 nucleotides are TGTGCCAGCAGTTATGGCGGGTCCAAAAACATTCAGTACTTC. It encodes CASSYGGSKNIQYF.

This chain joins TRBV5-1 and TRBJ1-1, with TRBD1 matching 10 bases. Germline CDR1 SGHRS, CDR2 YFSETQ. The CDR3 extends over 15 amino acids. The V and J ends lost 4 bases and 0 bases, in that order; junction bases with no gene match: 3. CDR3 residues: CASSLGQGLNTEAFF. As DNA, the CDR3 is TGCGCCAGCAGCCTGGGACAGGGGTTGAACACTGAAGCTTTCTTT.

CDR3 amino acids: CAGAAASGTDTQYF. Here the CDR3 DNA reads TGTGCCGGCGCTGCGGCTAGCGGGACAGATACGCAGTATTTT. The J gene is TRBJ2-3, the V gene TRBV6-1, with TRBD2 matching 8 bases. V lost 11 bases, J lost 3 bases, and 10 bases stayed unmatched. The CDR3 runs to 14 residues. Germline assignment: CDR1 MNHNS and CDR2 SASEGT.

This rearrangement joins TRBV2 to TRBJ2-1; 8 bases are a match to TRBD2. This CDR3 comprises 12 residues. V lost 7 bases to trimming and J lost 6 bases; unmatched junction nucleotides: 2. The germline gives CDR1 SNHLY, CDR2 FYNNEI. The CDR3 bases are TGTGCCAGCAACGGGGGGGCCAATGAGCAGTTCTTC. It is translated as CASNGGANEQFF. Looking up the rest from reference TRBV2 and TRBJ2-1 gives the full variable domain: EPEVTQTPSHQVTQMGQEVILRCVPISNHLYFYWYRQILGQKVEFLVSFYNNEISEKSEIFDDQFSVERPDGSNFTLKIRSTKLEDSAMYFCASNGGANEQFFGPGTRLTVL.

This chain links TRBV28 with TRBJ1-5; 8 bases are a match to TRBD1. Trimming removed 3 bases from V and 3 bases from J; junction bases left unmatched: 4. The CDR3 extends over 15 amino acids. Per germline, CDR1 MDHEN and CDR2 SYDVKM. Here the CDR3 DNA reads TGTGCCAGCAGTTTTGGGACAGGTCTCAATCAGCCCCAGCATTTT. This codes for CASSFGTGLNQPQHF.